This note documents a single T cell receptor beta chain sequence. Antigen unknown. A much bigger clone sits one base away, suggesting this may be a read error. These data are taken from a study of tumor-infiltrating lymphocytes in primary liver carcinoma. Whole-study context: All patients, whether men or women, fell within 30 to 69 years of age.

Unsorted whole blood served as the source of blood RNA, and germline DNA was extracted as well. Study-level points and caveats: Bulk unsorted material prevented CD4+ and CD8+ repertoire comparison.

With approximately 470 ng total RNA as template and a constant-region primer, TCR beta cDNA was made. Libraries of TCR beta came from three nested multiplex PCR rounds with slightly modified ARM-PCR. PCR rounds one and two used TRBV1-TRBV30 forward primers with a C-beta reverse primer for 10 cycles each. TCRdb re-called the multiplex PCR reads through MiXCR, storing one row per CDR3 protein. The sample has some 180,000 distinct CDR3 sequences, approximately 60% seen once. This CDR3 region has 13 residues. The germline V and J ends were trimmed by 1 base and 1 base, with 4 bases remaining between them. Germline loops: CDR1 SGHKS, CDR2 YYEKEE (reference sequence).

The sample comprised peripheral blood. The receptor's source is a man between 35 and 55 years old with primary liver carcinoma and hepatitis B virus infection. The rearrangement uses TRBV5-5 and TRBJ2-3, with D unclear. The CDR3 protein is CASSLWGTDTQYF. The DNA of the CDR3 is TGTGCCAGCAGCTTGTGGGGCACAGATACGCAGTATTTT.